A single sample is the source of the 19 T cell receptor beta chains below, sequenced in a study of early T cells in non-severe SARS-CoV-2 infection. MiXCR was run by TCRdb on the 5' RACE reads, yielding one entry per CDR3 protein. The table lists tens of thousands of distinct CDR3 sequences, 10% to 15% of them singletons. Material for sequencing was whole blood. These receptors were collected from an adult who was a healthcare worker with PCR-confirmed SARS-CoV-2 infection or an uninfected control (not recorded which).

The V and J genes are TRBV7-2 and TRBJ1-1; 8 nucleotides agree with TRBD1. With V trimmed by 1 base and J by 5 bases, 6 bases remained unmatched. Germline-derived CDR1 and CDR2 are SGHTA and FQGNSA. The CDR3 is made up of 15 amino acids. The CDR3 here is CASSLGTGRGTEAFF. The CDR3 DNA reads TGTGCCAGCAGCTTAGGGACAGGGCGAGGGACTGAAGCTTTCTTT.

This clonotype was picked up many times. This chain connects TRBV6-2 or TRBV6-3 to TRBJ2-5; TRBD2 matches at 7 bases. Losses at the gene ends were 6 bases for V and 9 bases for J; bases not matched to a gene: 16. This CDR3 spans 15 amino acids. From germline, CDR1 is MNHEY and CDR2 SVGEGT. The CDR3 nucleotides read TGTGCCAGCAGGGAATCTAGCGGCTCACTCGCCCCCCAGTACTTC. As protein: CASRESSGSLAPQYF.

The chain uses TRBV7-3 and TRBJ1-1; perhaps TRBD1 as D (5 bases). Germline CDR1 reads SGHTA; CDR2 reads FQGTGA. Trimming left V 5 bases short and J 1 base short, with 8 bases between. There are 13 residues in the CDR3. CDR3: CASSRTRNTEAFF. CDR3 DNA: TGTGCCAGCAGCCGGACACGGAACACTGAAGCTTTCTTT.

This rearrangement joins TRBV3-1 to TRBJ2-7; tentatively, D is TRBD1 (6 bases). Trimming took off 0 bases at V and 2 bases at J, with 14 bases between the two ends. From germline, CDR1 is LGHDT and CDR2 YNNKEL (reference sequence). The CDR3 length is 16 residues. CDR3 in DNA: TGTGCCAGCAGCCAAGATACTCCCGGACAGACCTACGAGCAGTACTTC. Protein product: CASSQDTPGQTYEQYF.

This sequence joins TRBV6-1 and TRBJ2-7; 10 bases match TRBD1. The J segment lost 4 bases and the V segment lost 7 bases, leaving 4 bases of the junction unmatched. The CDR3 length is 13 residues. The germline gives CDR1 MNHNS, CDR2 SASEGT. The CDR3 loop is CASNRDRGYEQYF. The CDR3 DNA follows: TGTGCCAGCAACCGGGACAGGGGTTACGAGCAGTACTTC.

The J gene is TRBJ2-2, the V gene TRBV12-5; possible D gene TRBD1, 6 bases. This CDR3 has 13 residues. Trimming took off 3 bases at V and 6 bases at J, with 8 bases between the two ends. In germline, CDR1 is LGHNT, CDR2 FRNRAP. CDR3 DNA sequence: TGTGCTAGTGGTTTACACAGGGCCGGGGAGCTGTTTTTT. Protein sequence: CASGLHRAGELFF. Full variable domain (remainder filled in from reference TRBV12-5 and TRBJ2-2): DARVTQTPRHKVTEMGQEVTMRCQPILGHNTVFWYRQTMMQGLELLAYFRNRAPLDDSGMPKDRFSAEMPDATLATLKIQPSEPRDSAVYFCASGLHRAGELFFGEGSRLTVL.

Note on this clonotype: Being one base from a much bigger clone, this may be a read error. This chain joins TRBV6-6 and TRBJ1-1; a weak D match, TRBD1 (6 bases). The CDR3 extends over 13 amino acids. Trimming shortened V by 3 bases and J by 6 bases, and 11 bases separated the two germline ends. The V gene's germline CDR1 is MNHNY and CDR2 SVGAGI (reference sequence). The DNA for the CDR3 is TGTGCCAGCAGTTATGACAGGACAGCTGAAGCTTTCTTT. The encoded protein is CASSYDRTAEAFF.

This clonotype was detected only a few times. The chain combines TRBV18 with TRBJ2-2; TRBD2 matches at 8 bases. The CDR3 is made up of 16 amino acids. After removal of 6 bases from V and 1 base from J, the junction contained 7 bases not matched to a gene. Germline CDR1 is KGHSH and CDR2 is LQKENI. The CDR3 DNA is TGTGCCAGCTCTCTCATAGCGGGAATGAACACCGGGGAGCTGTTTTTT. Its translation: CASSLIAGMNTGELFF.

Ten or more counts support this clonotype. V usage is TRBV5-4 and J usage is TRBJ1-1; 12 nucleotides align to TRBD1. V lost 4 bases and J lost 0; bases outside the gene matches: 4. The CDR3 loop spans 16 amino acids. Germline values: CDR1 SGHNT, CDR2 YYREEE (reference sequence). CDR3 DNA sequence: TGTGCCAGCAGCGCGGGACAGGGGGCCATGAACACTGAAGCTTTCTTT. This encodes CASSAGQGAMNTEAFF.

The chain has TRBV20-1 and TRBJ2-1, with D uncertain. Germline lookup yields CDR1 DFQATT and CDR2 SNEGSKA (reference sequence). V lost 4 bases and J lost 2, with 9 bases in between. This CDR3 comprises 13 residues. The CDR3, as DNA: TGCAGTGCTACTTCTGACCCCTACAATGAGCAGTTCTTC. Translation: CSATSDPYNEQFF.

The chain links TRBV30 to TRBJ1-1, with TRBD1 matching over 9 bases. CDR3 length: 15 residues. Germline loops: CDR1 GTSNPN, CDR2 SVGIG (reference sequence). J lost 0 bases, V lost 6 bases, and 8 bases had no gene match. The CDR3 DNA follows: TGTGCCTGCCAACGGACAGGGGTTTTGAACACTGAAGCTTTCTTT. Protein sequence: CACQRTGVLNTEAFF.

This clonotype was detected many times. V usage is TRBV24-1 and J usage is TRBJ2-1; D is possibly TRBD2 (6 bases). CDR3 length: 19 amino acids. V lost 5 bases to trimming and J lost 0 bases, with 22 bases between them. CDR1 and CDR2 (germline): KGHDR, SFDVKD. The chain's CDR3 is CATSVLRLRDSSSYNEQFF. CDR3 nucleotides: TGTGCCACCAGTGTCTTGAGGTTACGGGACTCCAGCTCCTACAATGAGCAGTTCTTC.

This clonotype was observed a few times. The chain couples TRBV7-2 to TRBJ1-2, with TRBD1 matching over 7 bases. This CDR3 is built from 15 residues. The J segment lost 3 bases and the V segment lost 1 base, leaving 5 bases of the junction unmatched. Germline V CDR1 and CDR2: SGHTA, FQGNSA. The CDR3 DNA reads TGTGCCAGCAGCTTAGATTACAGGGGAGACTATGGCTACACCTTC. Translation gives CASSLDYRGDYGYTF.

In this sample, this clonotype turned up many times. The rearrangement links TRBV12-3 or TRBV12-4 to TRBJ2-1, with 7 bases lining up with TRBD1. The V segment lost 6 bases and the J segment 3 bases; nucleotides outside the gene matches: 5. This CDR3 has 14 amino acids. CDR3 nucleotides: TGTGCCAGCAGCCCGACAGGGAACTACAATGAGCAGTTCTTC. This codes for CASSPTGNYNEQFF.

The CDR3 coding sequence is TGTGCCAGCACTCTTTCTCTTAAACAGCCCCAGCATTTT. This sequence encodes CASTLSLKQPQHF. The chain carries TRBV6-6 and TRBJ1-5; the D is unclear. The germline CDR1 and CDR2 sequences are MNHNY and SVGAGI (reference sequence). V lost 7 bases and J 7 bases, leaving 14 bases between the germline ends. The CDR3 is 13 residues long.

Notes on this clonotype: An end of the junction differs from the germline gene, which may be a read error. The chain recombines TRBV7-6 with TRBJ2-1, with D unclear. The germline CDR1 and CDR2 sequences are SGHVS and FNYEAQ. The CDR3 has 15 amino acids. CDR3 coding DNA: TGTGCCAGCAGTTTAGAGCCCCTGGCCTACAATGAGCAGTTCTTC. Amino acid sequence: CASSLEPLAYNEQFF.

This chain joins TRBV6-1 and TRBJ1-4; D not resolved. The CDR3 totals 12 residues. With 2 bases removed from V and 4 bases from J, the gap between germline ends came to 2 bases. Germline V lookup: CDR1 MNHNS, CDR2 SASEGT. In DNA form, the CDR3 reads TGTGCCAGCAGTGAACATAATGAAAAACTGTTTTTT. Amino acid sequence: CASSEHNEKLFF.

This clonotype has just a few counts. V is TRBV5-8 and J is TRBJ1-1, with a possible D match to TRBD1 (5 bases). Germline V gene lookup returns CDR1 SGHTS and CDR2 YDEGEE. The CDR3 totals 14 residues. The germline V and J ends were trimmed by 0 bases and 2 bases, with 8 bases remaining between them. CDR3 coding DNA: TGTGCCAGCAGCTTGGGACAGAGAAACACTGAAGCTTTCTTT. Its translation: CASSLGQRNTEAFF.

In regard to this clonotype: A much more abundant neighbour one base away suggests this may be a read error. The chain employs TRBV5-6 and TRBJ2-2, with D perhaps matching TRBD1 (6 bases). This CDR3 has 16 amino acids. Germline V lookup: CDR1 SGHDT, CDR2 YYEEEE. Trimming shortened V by 4 bases and J by 7 bases, and 20 bases separated the two germline ends. The CDR3 region is CASSPSAKRDIGELFF. CDR3 sequence (DNA): TGTGCCAGCAGCCCCAGCGCCAAACGGGACATCGGGGAGCTGTTTTTT. Full variable domain (rest looked up from reference TRBV5-6 and TRBJ2-2): DAGVTQSPTHLIKTRGQQVTLRCSPKSGHDTVSWYQQALGQGPQFIFQYYEEEERQRGNFPDRFSGHQFPNYSSELNVNALLLGDSALYLCASSPSAKRDIGELFFGEGSRLTVL.